Each of the 14 T cell receptor beta chains below was sequenced from the same sample in a study of shared clonotypes between healthy human individuals. Clones were sequenced by immunoSEQ multiplex PCR, and TCRdb holds only the in-frame ones, with some missing. The sample holds about 1.5 million clones, 98% seen once. Sequencing used naive CD4+ T cells sorted from blood. The subset is: CD45RA+ positively selected. The origin of the receptors is a young man in good health.

CDR3 amino acids: CASSPSALRTEAFF. The CDR3 DNA follows: TGTGCCAGCAGCCCCTCCGCCCTCCGCACTGAAGCTTTCTTT. The V call is TRBV27, the J call TRBJ1-1, with unresolved D. This CDR3 region has 14 residues. Trimming cost V 6 bases and J 4 bases, with 15 bases left between them. CDR1 is MNHEY and CDR2 is SMNVEV in the germline V gene (reference sequence).

The chain couples TRBV19 to TRBJ2-7; 7 bases are shared with TRBD1. V trimming: 5 bases; J trimming: 6 bases; junction bases outside the gene matches: 7. Germline assignment: CDR1 LNHDA and CDR2 SQIVND (reference sequence). CDR3 size: 13 residues. CDR3 protein: CASSGTAVGEQYF. The CDR3 DNA reads TGTGCCAGTAGTGGGACAGCTGTTGGCGAGCAGTACTTC.

The rearrangement links TRBV4-1 to TRBJ2-7, with D perhaps matching TRBD1 or TRBD2 (5 bases each). The ends were cut back, 4 bases at V and 2 bases at J, with 15 bases in the middle. The CDR3 has 15 residues. Germline CDR1 MGHRA, CDR2 YSYEKL. The CDR3 nucleotides read TGCGCCAGCAGCCCCGGTTGGGGGAGAACCTACGAGCAGTACTTC. Its translation: CASSPGWGRTYEQYF.

Remarks on this clone: Distinct nucleotide sequences in the sample also encode this CDR3. J is TRBJ1-5 and V is TRBV7-9; no firm D call. Germline CDR1 reads SEHNR; CDR2 reads FQNEAQ (reference sequence). This CDR3 is built from 14 residues. Trimming cost V 1 base and J 1 base, with 5 bases left between them. The CDR3 is CASSLEGSNQPQHF. The CDR3 DNA reads as TGTGCCAGCAGCTTAGAAGGGAGCAATCAGCCCCAGCATTTT.

This rearrangement joins TRBV5-6 to TRBJ2-3; D gene unclear. V gave up 6 bases and J gave up 2 bases, with 16 bases separating them. Germline V CDR1 and CDR2: SGHDT, YYEEEE. The length of the CDR3 is 15 residues. The CDR3 loop is CASIRLNPPTDTQYF. The CDR3 nucleotides read TGTGCCAGCATCCGACTGAACCCCCCCACAGATACGCAGTATTTT.

This sequence joins TRBV30 and TRBJ2-7, with 10 nucleotides matching TRBD2. After removal of 5 bases from V and 1 base from J, the junction contained 2 bases not matched to a gene. The CDR3 spans 13 residues. CDR1 is GTSNPN, CDR2 SVGIG, per germline (reference sequence). CDR3 region: CAWRTSGSYEQYF. For the CDR3, the DNA is TGTGCCTGGCGGACTAGCGGATCCTACGAGCAGTACTTC.

With regard to this clone: The same CDR3 can be traced to other DNA sequences in this sample. This chain connects TRBV5-4 to TRBJ2-2, with D perhaps TRBD1 (6 bases). Germline loops: CDR1 SGHNT, CDR2 YYREEE (reference sequence). CDR3 length equals 13 residues. The ends were cut back, 0 bases at V and 6 bases at J, with 6 bases in the middle. Here the CDR3 reads CASSLGGPGELFF. The CDR3, as DNA: TGTGCCAGCAGCTTGGGGGGGCCCGGGGAGCTGTTTTTT.

The chain combines TRBV19 with TRBJ1-1; D gene uncertain. This CDR3 region has 15 residues. CDR1 is LNHDA, CDR2 SQIVND, per germline (reference sequence). V was trimmed by 7 bases and J by 4 bases, leaving 19 bases between them. The CDR3 sequence: CASTNRRALGTEAFF. Written as DNA, the CDR3 is TGTGCCAGTACCAATCGGCGGGCCCTGGGCACTGAAGCTTTCTTT.

The chain carries TRBV14 and TRBJ1-2; 7 bases match TRBD1. The CDR3 contains 13 residues. Germline V gives CDR1 SGHDN, CDR2 FVKESK. J lost 8 bases, V lost 4 bases, and 7 bases had no gene match. The CDR3 sequence is CASSRTGVIGYTF. The DNA of the CDR3 is TGTGCCAGCAGCCGGACAGGCGTCATCGGCTACACCTTC.

V is TRBV28 and J is TRBJ1-1; D may be TRBD1 (5 bases). This CDR3 spans 12 amino acids. Trimming removed 6 bases at V and 10 bases at J, with 15 bases between. Germline CDR1 is MDHEN and CDR2 is SYDVKM. The DNA for the CDR3 is TGTGCCAGCAGCACTCCAGGGCATGGAGCTTTCTTT. This gives the protein CASSTPGHGAFF.

Comment on this clone: This same CDR3 is encoded by further DNA sequences in the sample. V gene TRBV5-5 combines with J gene TRBJ1-3, with D perhaps TRBD1 (6 bases). Germline V lookup: CDR1 SGHKS, CDR2 YYEKEE (reference sequence). Trimming removed 2 bases from V and 4 bases from J, with 10 bases in between. The CDR3 contains 14 residues. The CDR3 reads CASSLRGTGNTIYF. In nucleotides, the CDR3 is TGTGCCAGCAGCTTACGAGGGACAGGAAACACCATATATTTT.

The V gene is TRBV25-1, the J gene TRBJ1-1, with D tentatively TRBD1 (6 bases). The V gene lost 0 bases and the J gene lost 4 bases, with 12 bases spanning the gap. Per germline, CDR1 MGHDK and CDR2 SYGVNS. This CDR3 region has 15 residues. Here the CDR3 reads CASSEYYRDPTEAFF. CDR3 nucleotide sequence: TGTGCCAGCAGTGAATACTACAGGGATCCCACTGAAGCTTTCTTT.

The chain has TRBV19 and TRBJ1-1; 8 bases are shared with TRBD1. The CDR3 is 12 amino acids. In germline, CDR1 is LNHDA, CDR2 SQIVND (reference sequence). V shed 3 bases and J 10 bases; nucleotides not matched to a gene: 4. DNA for the CDR3: TGTGCCAGTAGTATCCAGGGGGCACGAGCTTTCTTT. Amino acid sequence: CASSIQGARAFF.

The rearrangement uses TRBV6-1 and TRBJ1-4, with D possibly matching TRBD1 (5 bases). Between the trimmed V and J ends, which lost 10 bases and 5 bases, there was a span of 11 bases. The germline CDR1 and CDR2 sequences are MNHNS and SASEGT. The length of the CDR3 is 12 residues. CDR3 amino acids: CATRGVNEKLFF. CDR3 sequence (DNA): TGTGCCACTCGGGGGGTGAATGAAAAACTGTTTTTT.